Listed below are T cell receptor beta chains from one sample, sequenced in a study of tumor-infiltrating lymphocytes in primary liver carcinoma. MiXCR, run by TCRdb on the multiplex PCR reads, gives a single entry per CDR3 protein. Of around 80,000 distinct CDR3 sequences in the sample, around 70% were seen once. The sequencing sample was made of liver tumor tissue from sampling region 1. The receptors originated from a man aged 40-50 years with primary liver carcinoma and hepatitis B virus infection. CDR3s include the opening cysteine and the closing phenylalanine or tryptophan. D genes are given only for firm matches. Clone size appears in some rows only: once, few, many, or a class for an expanded clone.

d_call: NA
cdr3_length: 15
v_call: TRBV4-1
j_call: TRBJ1-2
clone_size: NA
cdr3_aa: CASSLPTEAPYGYTF
cdr3_nt: TGCGCCAGCAGCCTGCCTACCGAGGCCCCCTATGGCTACACCTTC

d_call: NA
cdr3_length: 14
v_call: TRBV29-1
j_call: TRBJ2-1
clone_size: NA
cdr3_aa: CSVVENFFYNEQFF
cdr3_nt: TGCAGTGTTGTGGAGAACTTCTTCTACAATGAGCAGTTCTTC

d_call: NA
cdr3_length: 17
v_call: TRBV4-2
j_call: TRBJ1-1
clone_size: once
cdr3_aa: CPSSQDHGRALNTEAFF
cdr3_nt: TGTCCCAGCAGCCAAGATCACGGCAGGGCTTTGAACACTGAAGCTTTCTTT

d_call: TRBD2
cdr3_length: 16
v_call: TRBV28
j_call: TRBJ2-5
clone_size: NA
cdr3_aa: CASIGLAGSEGETQCF
cdr3_nt: TGTGCCAGCATCGGACTAGCGGGATCGGAGGGGGAGACCCAGTGCTTC

d_call: NA
cdr3_length: 14
v_call: TRBV11-2
j_call: TRBJ1-1
clone_size: NA
cdr3_aa: CASSPPGANNEAIF
cdr3_nt: TGTGCCAGCAGCCCCCCGGGCGCGAACAATGAAGCTATCTTT

d_call: NA
cdr3_length: 13
v_call: TRBV11-1
j_call: TRBJ2-1
clone_size: NA
cdr3_aa: CAGSSGRAYEQFF
cdr3_nt: TGTGCCGGCAGCTCAGGCCGGGCATATGAGCAGTTCTTC

d_call: NA
cdr3_length: 11
v_call: TRBV12-5
j_call: TRBJ1-1
clone_size: NA
cdr3_aa: CASSFGTEAFF
cdr3_nt: TGTGCTAGCAGTTTCGGCACTGAAGCTTTCTTT

d_call: TRBD2
cdr3_length: 13
v_call: TRBV11-2
j_call: TRBJ2-7
clone_size: once
cdr3_aa: CASSLVLAGVEYF
cdr3_nt: TGTGCCAGCAGCTTAGTACTAGCGGGAGTGGAATACTTC

d_call: TRBD1
cdr3_length: 14
v_call: TRBV29-1
j_call: TRBJ2-2
clone_size: NA
cdr3_aa: CSVPGQGYTGELFF
cdr3_nt: TGCAGCGTTCCGGGACAGGGGTACACAGGGGAGTTGTTTTTT

d_call: NA
cdr3_length: 15
v_call: TRBV5-6
j_call: TRBJ2-1
clone_size: NA
cdr3_aa: CANTSRAGEYYEQFF
cdr3_nt: TGTGCCAACACCTCGAGGGCAGGGGAGTACTATGAGCAGTTCTTC

d_call: NA
cdr3_length: 17
v_call: TRBV11-2
j_call: TRBJ2-3
clone_size: NA
cdr3_aa: CVSSLDPGTGASDTQYF
cdr3_nt: TGTGTCAGCAGCTTAGATCCTGGGACGGGGGCAAGCGATACGCAGTATTTT

d_call: TRBD1
cdr3_length: 15
v_call: TRBV11-2
j_call: TRBJ2-5
clone_size: NA
cdr3_aa: CASSLFQGVPETQCF
cdr3_nt: TGTGCCAGCAGCTTATTTCAGGGGGTGCCGGAGACCCAGTGCTTC

d_call: TRBD2
cdr3_length: 14
v_call: TRBV20-1
j_call: TRBJ2-7
clone_size: once
cdr3_aa: CSTSQAGYPYEQYF
cdr3_nt: TGCAGTACTAGCCAAGCGGGATACCCCTACGAGCAGTACTTC

d_call: NA
cdr3_length: 15
v_call: TRBV11-2
j_call: TRBJ2-1
clone_size: NA
cdr3_aa: CASSSRLVGVGEQFF
cdr3_nt: TGTGCCAGTAGCTCGCGACTAGTGGGAGTGGGAGAGCAGTTCTTC

d_call: TRBD2
cdr3_length: 14
v_call: TRBV29-1
j_call: TRBJ2-1
clone_size: once
cdr3_aa: CSIRLAGSYIEQFF
cdr3_nt: TGCAGCATTCGACTAGCGGGCTCCTACATTGAGCAGTTCTTC

d_call: NA
cdr3_length: 15
v_call: TRBV5-1
j_call: TRBJ2-1
clone_size: NA
cdr3_aa: CASSSDVNSYNEQFF
cdr3_nt: TGTGCCAGCAGCTCCGACGTGAACTCCTACAATGAGCAGTTCTTC

d_call: NA
cdr3_length: 14
v_call: TRBV28
j_call: TRBJ2-7
clone_size: NA
cdr3_aa: CTSRPPGRPYEQYF
cdr3_nt: TGTACCAGCAGACCCCCGGGACGGCCCTACGAGCAGTACTTC

d_call: NA
cdr3_length: 14
v_call: TRBV29-1
j_call: TRBJ1-6
clone_size: many
cdr3_aa: CSVRTGQTASPLHF
cdr3_nt: TGCAGCGTCCGTACCGGACAAACGGCTTCACCCCTCCACTTT

d_call: NA
cdr3_length: 14
v_call: TRBV2
j_call: TRBJ2-1
clone_size: few
cdr3_aa: CASSESASYNEQFF
cdr3_nt: TGTGCCAGCAGTGAATCAGCTAGTTACAATGAGCAGTTCTTC

d_call: TRBD1
cdr3_length: 13
v_call: TRBV4-2
j_call: TRBJ2-2
clone_size: many
cdr3_aa: CASRTGAGGELFF
cdr3_nt: TGTGCCAGCAGGACAGGGGCGGGCGGGGAGCTGTTTTTT

d_call: NA
cdr3_length: 14
v_call: TRBV5-6
j_call: TRBJ2-5
clone_size: NA
cdr3_aa: CVSSLTASRETQYF
cdr3_nt: TGTGTCAGCAGTTTGACCGCTAGCAGAGAGACCCAGTACTTC

d_call: NA
cdr3_length: 13
v_call: TRBV11-2
j_call: TRBJ1-1
clone_size: NA
cdr3_aa: CTSSLDGDTEAFF
cdr3_nt: TGTACCAGCAGTTTGGACGGGGACACCGAAGCTTTCTTT

d_call: NA
cdr3_length: 14
v_call: TRBV4-1
j_call: TRBJ1-6
clone_size: NA
cdr3_aa: CANSQESRDSPLHF
cdr3_nt: TGCGCCAACAGCCAAGAGAGCAGAGATTCACCCCTCCACTTT

d_call: TRBD1
cdr3_length: 17
v_call: TRBV11-2
j_call: TRBJ2-5
clone_size: NA
cdr3_aa: CASSLVSGDSQQEAQYF
cdr3_nt: TGTGCCAGCAGCTTAGTCAGTGGGGACAGTCAGCAAGAGGCCCAGTACTTC

d_call: TRBD2
cdr3_length: 16
v_call: TRBV30
j_call: TRBJ2-3
clone_size: NA
cdr3_aa: CAWSRGLAGSTDTQYF
cdr3_nt: TGTGCCTGGAGTCGCGGACTAGCGGGGAGCACAGATACGCAATATTTT

d_call: NA
cdr3_length: 12
v_call: TRBV12-3/TRBV12-4
j_call: TRBJ2-1
clone_size: NA
cdr3_aa: CISNGDYNEQFF
cdr3_nt: TGTATCAGCAATGGAGACTACAATGAGCAGTTCTTC

d_call: NA
cdr3_length: 15
v_call: TRBV28
j_call: TRBJ1-1
clone_size: NA
cdr3_aa: CATQDIQGGSTEAFF
cdr3_nt: TGTGCCACCCAAGACATACAGGGTGGAAGCACTGAAGCTTTCTTT

d_call: TRBD2
cdr3_length: 15
v_call: TRBV11-2
j_call: TRBJ2-7
clone_size: NA
cdr3_aa: CDSSLVAGVCLEQYF
cdr3_nt: TGTGACAGCAGCTTAGTAGCGGGAGTCTGTCTCGAGCAGTATTTC

d_call: TRBD2
cdr3_length: 15
v_call: TRBV29-1
j_call: TRBJ2-5
clone_size: NA
cdr3_aa: CSAWLAGGRGETQYF
cdr3_nt: TGCAGCGCATGGCTAGCGGGAGGACGGGGTGAGACCCAGTACTTC

d_call: TRBD2
cdr3_length: 15
v_call: TRBV6-4
j_call: TRBJ2-3
clone_size: NA
cdr3_aa: CASSELAGGADTQYF
cdr3_nt: TGTGCCAGCAGTGAACTAGCGGGAGGGGCAGATACGCAGTATTTT

d_call: TRBD1
cdr3_length: 11
v_call: TRBV29-1
j_call: TRBJ2-7
clone_size: NA
cdr3_aa: CSDTQGWDQYF
cdr3_nt: TGCAGCGATACACAGGGGTGGGATCAGTACTTC

d_call: NA
cdr3_length: 14
v_call: TRBV10-3
j_call: TRBJ2-5
clone_size: NA
cdr3_aa: CAIKGRGPHETQYF
cdr3_nt: TGTGCTATCAAGGGACGGGGACCCCATGAGACCCAGTACTTC

d_call: TRBD2
cdr3_length: 15
v_call: TRBV12-3/TRBV12-4
j_call: TRBJ2-7
clone_size: NA
cdr3_aa: CANSPEAGLVYEQYF
cdr3_nt: TGTGCCAACAGTCCCGAAGCGGGATTAGTCTACGAGCAGTACTTC

d_call: NA
cdr3_length: 11
v_call: TRBV6-2/TRBV6-3
j_call: TRBJ1-5
clone_size: NA
cdr3_aa: CAKSMGQPQHF
cdr3_nt: TGTGCCAAGAGCATGGGACAGCCCCAGCATTTT

d_call: NA
cdr3_length: 15
v_call: TRBV9
j_call: TRBJ2-6
clone_size: few
cdr3_aa: CASSMGGSGANVLTF
cdr3_nt: TGTGCCAGCAGCATGGGGGGCTCTGGGGCCAACGTCCTGACTTTC

d_call: NA
cdr3_length: 16
v_call: TRBV11-2
j_call: TRBJ2-5
clone_size: NA
cdr3_aa: CASSLGSSVPGEIQYF
cdr3_nt: TGTGCCAGCAGCTTAGGGAGTAGCGTCCCTGGGGAGATCCAGTACTTC

d_call: TRBD2
cdr3_length: 16
v_call: TRBV7-9
j_call: TRBJ2-7
clone_size: many
cdr3_aa: CASSGGLAVSFYEQYF
cdr3_nt: TGTGCCAGCAGCGGGGGACTAGCGGTTTCCTTCTACGAGCAGTACTTC

d_call: NA
cdr3_length: 13
v_call: TRBV5-4
j_call: TRBJ1-2
clone_size: NA
cdr3_aa: CASSVDRQYDYTF
cdr3_nt: TGTGCCAGCAGTGTGGACCGCCAGTATGACTACACCTTC

d_call: NA
cdr3_length: 13
v_call: TRBV19
j_call: TRBJ2-1
clone_size: few
cdr3_aa: CASSILGGDEQFF
cdr3_nt: TGTGCCAGTAGTATCCTAGGCGGCGATGAGCAGTTCTTC

d_call: NA
cdr3_length: 14
v_call: TRBV28
j_call: TRBJ2-3
clone_size: NA
cdr3_aa: CASTRTEGVDTQYF
cdr3_nt: TGTGCCAGCACTCGCACAGAGGGGGTAGATACGCAGTATTTT

d_call: NA
cdr3_length: 12
v_call: TRBV11-2
j_call: TRBJ1-2
clone_size: NA
cdr3_aa: CASSYGVDGYTF
cdr3_nt: TGTGCCAGCAGCTACGGTGTAGATGGTTACACCTTC